Only a few counts were recorded for the clone carrying this T cell receptor beta chain. What it binds is not known. The PCR made use of 60 Vbeta and 13 Jbeta primers. TCRdb's copy holds only in-frame clones and misses some; the assay was immunoSEQ multiplex PCR. The sample holds about 170,000 clones, around 83% seen once. This sample is drawn from a study of cytomegalovirus exposure and HLA in healthy donors. Study-level results: TCR beta V segments were, for the most part, productive about 87% or about 30% of the time in an earlier analysis.

The CDR3 length is 14 residues. CDR1 and CDR2 (germline): SGHNT, YENEEA. The germline V and J ends were trimmed by 1 base and 0 bases, with 6 bases remaining between them. The sample was PBMCs. This clonotype was obtained from a man younger than 30 in good health and CMV-seropositive. The J gene is TRBJ1-1, the V gene TRBV11-3; no firm D call. The CDR3 DNA follows: TGTGCCAGCAGCTTAGGCCTAATGAACACTGAAGCTTTCTTT. Its translation is CASSLGLMNTEAFF. The whole variable domain, remainder taken from reference TRBV11-3 and TRBJ1-1, is EAGVVQSPRYKIIEKKQPVAFWCNPISGHNTLYWYLQNLGQGPELLIRYENEEAVDDSQLPKDRFSAERLKGVDSTLKIQPAELGDSAVYLCASSLGLMNTEAFFGQGTRLTVV.